These 17 T cell receptor beta chains share one sample of origin, sequenced in a study of Ad26.COV2.S vaccination and SARS-CoV-2 variants. Generated by immunoSEQ multiplex PCR, the TCRdb table keeps only in-frame clones and is missing some. The sample yields 97,000 or so clones, over 70% seen once. This material consisted of peripheral blood, taken after recovery from COVID-19. The receptors were gathered from a human donor who had recovered from COVID-19.

This chain links TRBV12-3 or TRBV12-4 with TRBJ1-2, with unresolved D. V was cut by 2 bases and J by 7 bases, with 11 bases left in between. CDR3 length: 13 amino acids. The CDR3 nucleotides are TGTGCCAGCAGTTTACAACAGAGTAGTGGCTACACCTTC. Its translation is CASSLQQSSGYTF.

CDR3 protein: CASSGTGNYGYTF. The CDR3 DNA sequence: TGTGCCAGCAGTGGGACAGGGAACTATGGCTACACCTTC. The V and J genes are TRBV5-6 and TRBJ1-2, with 9 bases lining up with TRBD1. The CDR3 is 13 amino acids. Trimming cost V 5 bases and J 2 bases; bases outside gene matches: 1. CDR1 and CDR2 from the germline V gene are SGHDT and YYEEEE.

The V call is TRBV19, the J call TRBJ2-7; 8 bases align to TRBD2. CDR1 LNHDA and CDR2 SQIVND come from the germline V gene (reference sequence). V lost 4 bases, J lost 0 bases, and 11 bases stayed unmatched. CDR3 size: 17 residues. The CDR3 nucleotides are TGTGCCAGTAGTACCAACCTCCAGACTAGCGACTCCTACGAGCAGTACTTC. Translated: CASSTNLQTSDSYEQYF.

This clone has only a few counts. This rearrangement joins TRBV27 to TRBJ1-6, with 10 bases aligning to TRBD1. The CDR3 covers 14 residues. The V gene end was trimmed by 6 bases and the J gene end by 10 bases; junction bases not matched to a gene: 6. In germline, CDR1 is MNHEY, CDR2 SMNVEV (reference sequence). The CDR3 nucleotides are TGTGCCAGCAGCCGTGGACAGGGGGGCTCACCCCTCCACTTT. This codes for CASSRGQGGSPLHF.

The genes are TRBV5-4 and TRBJ2-7; D gene uncertain. The CDR3 extends over 13 amino acids. CDR1 is SGHNT and CDR2 is YYREEE in the germline V gene (reference sequence). V dropped 3 bases and J dropped 2 bases, with 9 bases sitting between them. The CDR3 sequence is CASSSGNPYEQYF. Here the CDR3 DNA reads TGTGCCAGCAGCTCTGGCAATCCCTACGAGCAGTACTTC.

The V and J genes are TRBV6-2 or TRBV6-3 and TRBJ1-5; D is undetermined. In germline, CDR1 is MNHEY, CDR2 SVGEGT. Trimming removed 6 bases at V and 2 bases at J, with 5 bases between. The CDR3 totals 12 residues. The CDR3 bases are TGTGCCAGCAGCGAGGGCAATCAGCCCCAGCATTTT. Its translation: CASSEGNQPQHF.

The genes are TRBV29-1 and TRBJ2-2; 10 nucleotides agree with TRBD1. The germline gives CDR1 SQVTM, CDR2 ANQGSEA. V gave up 4 bases and J gave up 4 bases; unmatched junction bases: 6. This CDR3 region has 15 residues. The chain's CDR3 is CSVVLRDRGTGELFF. CDR3 nucleotides: TGCAGCGTTGTTTTGCGGGACAGGGGCACCGGGGAGCTGTTTTTT.

This chain uses TRBV6-1 with TRBJ1-1; D is possibly TRBD1 (5 bases). This CDR3 region has 16 residues. V gave up 4 bases and J gave up 3 bases, with 18 bases separating them. Germline V CDR1 and CDR2: MNHNS, SASEGT. In DNA, the CDR3 is TGTGCCAGCAGTGCACCGCCCCGCCGAGGGGACACTGAAGCTTTCTTT. Protein: CASSAPPRRGDTEAFF.

The V and J genes are TRBV3-1 (or the pseudogene TRBV3-2) and TRBJ1-1; 8 bases are shared with TRBD1. The CDR3 extends over 15 amino acids. Germline V gene sequence: CDR1 LGHDT, CDR2 YNNKEL (reference sequence). Losses at the gene ends were 4 bases for V and 4 bases for J; bases not matched to a gene: 8. The CDR3, as DNA: TGTGCCAGCAGCCCCCGACAGGGGATTACCACTGAAGCTTTCTTT. Amino acid sequence: CASSPRQGITTEAFF.

This clone has a single count. The V and J genes are TRBV6-2 or TRBV6-3 and TRBJ1-5, with D unclear. Trimming left V 2 bases short and J 2 bases short, with 13 bases between. The CDR3 spans 16 residues. The germline V gene encodes CDR1 MNHEY and CDR2 SVGEGT. The CDR3 DNA follows: TGTGCCAGCAGTTACCAGAATGCCCAGGGCAATCAGCCCCAGCATTTT. This codes for CASSYQNAQGNQPQHF.

The chain has TRBV28 and TRBJ1-2, with TRBD1 as a possible D gene (5 bases). From germline, CDR1 is MDHEN and CDR2 SYDVKM. The CDR3 has 12 residues. V was clipped by 9 bases and J by 4 bases, with 12 bases between them. The CDR3 nucleotides read TGTGCCAGTGGGCCCAGGGTCTATGGCTACACCTTC. This sequence encodes CASGPRVYGYTF.

This rearrangement joins TRBV27 to TRBJ2-3; no firm D call. From germline, CDR1 is MNHEY and CDR2 SMNVEV (reference sequence). The CDR3 consists of 12 residues. Trimming left V 6 bases short and J 2 bases short, with 6 bases between. CDR3 sequence (DNA): TGTGCCAGCAGGGGGAACACAGATACGCAGTATTTT. It translates to CASRGNTDTQYF.

This chain joins TRBV5-1 and TRBJ1-5, with 10 bases identical to TRBD1. V shed 5 bases and J 1 base; nucleotides not matched to a gene: 3. The CDR3 runs to 15 residues. Looked up from germline, CDR1 is SGHRS and CDR2 is YFSETQ. CDR3 DNA sequence: TGCGCCAGCAGTTCGACAGGGGGCAGCAATCAGCCCCAGCATTTT. Translating it yields CASSSTGGSNQPQHF.

The CDR3 sequence: CASSPEGTEAFF. As DNA, the CDR3 is TGCGCCAGCAGCCCAGAGGGCACTGAAGCTTTCTTT. The chain is built from TRBV5-1 and TRBJ1-1; D is unresolved. The CDR3 covers 12 residues. Germline lookup yields CDR1 SGHRS and CDR2 YFSETQ. The ends were cut back, 4 bases at V and 4 bases at J, with 8 bases in the middle.

V gene TRBV5-5 combines with J gene TRBJ1-1, with a tentative D call TRBD1 (5 bases). Germline CDR1 is SGHKS and CDR2 is YYEKEE (reference sequence). V lost 2 bases, J lost 3 bases, and 14 bases lay in between. The CDR3 extends over 15 amino acids. For the CDR3, the DNA is TGTGCCAGCAGCTTTGACCCCGGGGGGTACACTGAAGCTTTCTTT. Translation: CASSFDPGGYTEAFF.

This clone was seen only once. This chain uses TRBV10-1 with TRBJ2-4; 9 positions match TRBD1. CDR1 and CDR2 (germline): WNHNN, SYGVQD (reference sequence). V shed 4 bases and J 6 bases; nucleotides not matched to a gene: 7. The length of the CDR3 is 15 residues. CDR3: CASSGGTGSGNIQYF. In DNA, the CDR3 is TGCGCCAGCAGTGGAGGGACAGGGTCTGGAAACATTCAGTACTTC.

The chain is built from TRBV6-1 and TRBJ2-3; TRBD2 matches 12 bases. The germline gives CDR1 MNHNS, CDR2 SASEGT. The CDR3 sequence is 15 residues long. Losses at the gene ends were 2 bases for V and 6 bases for J; bases not matched to a gene: 3. The CDR3 DNA sequence: TGTGCCAGCAGTGAATCTAGCGGGGGGGCCGATACGCAGTATTTT. It yields the protein CASSESSGGADTQYF.